A single sample gave rise to the 27 T cell receptor beta chains below, sequenced in a study of CD8+CD57+ T cells in acquired aplastic anemia. Genomic DNA served as template for TCR beta VDJ and CDR3 profiling. TCRdb re-called the reads through MiXCR, storing one row per CDR3 protein. Of approximately 180,000 distinct CDR3 sequences listed, 48% are singletons. Patients sequenced had flow cytometry evidence of CD8+CD57+ cell expansion. The sequenced sample consisted of sorted CD4+, CD8+, or CD8+CD57+ T cells (not recorded which) from PBMCs. These receptors originate from a human donor with aplastic anemia.

This clonotype appeared many times. The chain links TRBV6-1 to TRBJ2-2; TRBD2 is a possible D gene (6 bases). Trimming removed 6 bases from V and 7 bases from J, with 18 bases in between. Looked up from germline, CDR1 is MNHNS and CDR2 is SASEGT. This CDR3 is 15 amino acids long. The CDR3 DNA follows: TGTGCCAGCAGGCCCGGGACTGCCTTTTTCGGGGAGCTGTTTTTT. Protein product: CASRPGTAFFGELFF.

The gene calls are TRBV30 and TRBJ1-6, with D perhaps TRBD1 (5 bases). The V gene's germline CDR1 is GTSNPN and CDR2 SVGIG (reference sequence). CDR3 length: 16 amino acids. The V end lost 4 bases, the J end lost 0 bases, and 13 bases lay between the germline ends. The CDR3 region is CAWKGAGSSYNSPLHF. In DNA form, the CDR3 reads TGTGCCTGGAAAGGGGCAGGTAGCTCCTATAATTCACCCCTCCACTTT.

This clonotype showed up many times. The chain couples TRBV28 to TRBJ2-3; D gene ambiguous. The CDR3 runs to 11 residues. Germline CDR1 MDHEN, CDR2 SYDVKM. V lost 6 bases to trimming and J lost 6 bases, with 7 bases between them. The CDR3 is CASRNGDTQYF. The CDR3 region has the DNA TGTGCCAGCAGGAACGGGGATACGCAGTATTTT.

This rearrangement joins TRBV5-1 to TRBJ2-1; possible D gene TRBD2, 6 bases. This CDR3 spans 15 amino acids. Germline V gene sequence: CDR1 SGHRS, CDR2 YFSETQ. The V end lost 0 bases, the J end lost 3 bases, and 10 bases lay between the germline ends. The CDR3 loop reads CASSLASAYYNEQFF. The CDR3 DNA follows: TGCGCCAGCAGCTTGGCTAGCGCTTACTACAATGAGCAGTTCTTC.

The V call is TRBV12-3 or TRBV12-4, the J call TRBJ2-7, with a possible D match to TRBD2 (6 bases). This CDR3 region has 15 residues. Trimming removed 2 bases at V and 5 bases at J, with 16 bases between. The CDR3 loop reads CASSLKGLPLDEQYF. The CDR3 DNA reads as TGTGCCAGCAGTTTAAAGGGACTCCCTTTAGACGAGCAGTACTTC.

This clonotype was detected many times. This sequence joins TRBV12-3 or TRBV12-4 and TRBJ2-3, with 7 bases identical to TRBD1. V lost 4 bases to trimming and J lost 4 bases; unmatched junction nucleotides: 2. This CDR3 has 13 residues. The CDR3 sequence: CASSWTGSDTQYF. CDR3 bases: TGTGCCAGCAGTTGGACAGGATCAGATACGCAGTATTTT.

V usage is TRBV10-1 and J usage is TRBJ2-3; D remains unclear. V was clipped by 0 bases and J by 6 bases, with 10 bases between them. The CDR3 spans 14 residues. Germline lookup yields CDR1 WNHNN and CDR2 SYGVQD (reference sequence). CDR3 region: CASSESRPVDTQYF. The CDR3 region has the DNA TGCGCCAGCAGTGAGTCGCGACCGGTCGATACGCAGTATTTT.

The chain uses TRBV5-8 and TRBJ1-5, with D maybe TRBD1 (6 bases). Germline V CDR1 and CDR2: SGHTS, YDEGEE. With 0 bases removed from V and 11 bases from J, the gap between germline ends came to 12 bases. The CDR3 sequence is 13 residues long. The CDR3 sequence is CASSLAFRGSQHF. Written as DNA, the CDR3 is TGTGCCAGCAGCTTGGCGTTCAGGGGTTCCCAGCATTTT. The full variable domain, its missing parts supplied by reference TRBV5-8 and TRBJ1-5, is EAGVTQSPTHLIKTRGQQATLRCSPISGHTSVYWYQQALGLGLQFLLWYDEGEERNRGNFPPRFSGRQFPNYSSELNVNALELEDSALYLCASSLAFRGSQHFGDGTRLSIL.

This clonotype has more than one count but fewer than ten. A much larger clone lies a single base off, so this may be a read error. V gene TRBV24-1 combines with J gene TRBJ2-1; D may be TRBD1 (5 bases). The CDR3 is 14 residues long. Per the germline V gene, CDR1 is KGHDR and CDR2 is SFDVKD. CDR3 sequence: CATSERKGIAEQSF. The CDR3 bases are TGTGCCACCAGTGAGCGGAAGGGGATAGCTGAGCAGTCCTTC.

This chain's CDR3 is CATSVTGVGYEQYF. The CDR3 nucleotides are TGTGCCACCAGCGTAACAGGGGTGGGGTACGAGCAGTACTTC. This chain links TRBV15 with TRBJ2-7; 7 bases align to TRBD1. The length of the CDR3 is 14 residues. V trimming: 5 bases; J trimming: 4 bases; junction bases outside the gene matches: 8. Germline V lookup: CDR1 LNHNV, CDR2 YYDKDF (reference sequence). Variable domain in full (rest from reference TRBV15 and TRBJ2-7): DAMVIQNPRYQVTQFGKPVTLSCSQTLNHNVMYWYQQKSSQAPKLLFHYYDKDFNNEADTPDNFQSRRPNTSFCFLDIRSPGLGDTAMYLCATSVTGVGYEQYFGPGTRLTVT.

Here the CDR3 reads CASSPRTSGVSTDTQYF. In DNA form, the CDR3 reads TGTGCCAGCAGCCCTAGGACTAGCGGGGTGTCCACAGATACGCAGTATTTT. The genes are TRBV7-6 and TRBJ2-3, with 12 positions matching TRBD2. Germline V gives CDR1 SGHVS, CDR2 FNYEAQ. With V trimmed by 5 bases and J by 2 bases, 8 bases remained unmatched. This CDR3 is 17 amino acids long.

This clonotype was counted many times. This sequence joins TRBV12-3 or TRBV12-4 and TRBJ1-1, with 7 nucleotides matching TRBD1. This CDR3 spans 16 amino acids. J was trimmed by 11 bases and V by 5 bases; bases with no gene match: 20. CDR3 loop: CASSLSDRSPLTWAFF. The CDR3, as DNA: TGTGCCAGCAGTCTTTCGGACAGGAGCCCGCTTACTTGGGCTTTCTTT.

The rearrangement links TRBV2 to TRBJ2-7; TRBD2 matches 8 bases. CDR3 size: 14 residues. J was trimmed by 7 bases and V by 4 bases; bases with no gene match: 9. The germline gives CDR1 SNHLY, CDR2 FYNNEI. This CDR3 reads CASSVGTRTWEQYF. The CDR3 DNA sequence: TGTGCCAGCAGTGTAGGGACTAGGACGTGGGAGCAGTACTTC.

Note on this clonotype: The junction departs from germline at one end; a sequencing error may be responsible. The chain combines TRBV7-7 with TRBJ1-4; D perhaps matches TRBD1 (5 bases). This CDR3 is built from 15 residues. Germline CDR1 SSHAT, CDR2 FNYEAQ (reference sequence). The CDR3 spells CASSLGRQKNEKLFF. The CDR3 region has the DNA TGTGCTAGCAGCTTAGGCCGACAGAAGAATGAAAAACTGTTTTTT. The full variable domain, completed using reference TRBV7-7 and TRBJ1-4, is GAGVSQSPRYKVTKRGQDVTLRCDPISSHATLYWYQQALGQGPEFLTYFNYEAQPDKSGLPSDRFSAERPEGSISTLTIQRTEQRDSAMYRCASSLGRQKNEKLFFGSGTQLSVL.

This clonotype has ten or more counts. The rearrangement uses TRBV7-2 and TRBJ2-7; D is possibly TRBD1 (6 bases). Looked up from germline, CDR1 is SGHTA and CDR2 is FQGNSA. This CDR3 has 16 residues. V was clipped by 5 bases and J by 5 bases, with 22 bases between them. In DNA form, the CDR3 reads TGTGCCAGCAGCAAAGGACAGCATAATGGGGTGAACGAGCAGTACTTC. This gives the protein CASSKGQHNGVNEQYF. The entire variable domain, with the rest obtained from reference TRBV7-2 and TRBJ2-7, is as follows: GAGVSQSPSNKVTEKGKDVELRCDPISGHTALYWYRQSLGQGLEFLIYFQGNSAPDKSGLPSDRFSAERTGGSVSTLTIQRTQQEDSAVYLCASSKGQHNGVNEQYFGPGTRLTVT.

The table lists this clonotype with many counts. The chain employs TRBV4-2 and TRBJ2-7; D possibly corresponds to TRBD1 (6 bases). V was clipped by 3 bases and J by 3 bases, with 9 bases between them. CDR1 and CDR2 (germline): LGHNA, YNFKEQ. The length of the CDR3 is 13 residues. In nucleotides, the CDR3 is TGTGCCAGCAGCCAGCAGGGGTTCTACGAGCAGTACTTC. Protein product: CASSQQGFYEQYF.

This clonotype was observed a handful of times. V usage is TRBV11-2 and J usage is TRBJ1-1; maybe TRBD1 (5 bases). Germline values: CDR1 SGHAT, CDR2 FQNNGV. This CDR3 has 16 residues. The V and J ends lost 5 bases and 0 bases respectively, with 16 bases between them. CDR3 in DNA: TGTGCCAGCAGCGTGACAGCCCCCCAGTTGAACACTGAAGCTTTCTTT. It yields the protein CASSVTAPQLNTEAFF.

A single count supports this clonotype. This sequence joins TRBV7-9 and TRBJ2-5, with D unresolved. V was shortened by 7 bases and J by 4 bases, with 4 bases between the two germline ends. Germline V lookup: CDR1 SEHNR, CDR2 FQNEAQ (reference sequence). The CDR3 is made up of 10 amino acids. The CDR3 reads CASNGETQYF. DNA of the CDR3: TGTGCCAGCAACGGAGAGACCCAGTACTTC.

The chain is built from TRBV19 and TRBJ2-5, with TRBD1 matching 8 bases. There are 13 residues in the CDR3. V was clipped by 10 bases and J by 5 bases; unmatched bases: 9. In germline, CDR1 is LNHDA, CDR2 SQIVND (reference sequence). The CDR3 loop is CATNGQGGETQYF. CDR3 bases: TGTGCCACCAACGGACAGGGCGGGGAGACCCAGTACTTC.

The chain is built from TRBV7-2 and TRBJ2-1; 9 bases map to TRBD2. The CDR3 has 16 amino acids. J gave up 5 bases and V 0 bases, and 5 bases lay outside the gene matches. Germline lookup yields CDR1 SGHTA and CDR2 FQGNSA. The CDR3 DNA sequence: TGTGCCAGCAGCTTAGCGGCGGGGGGGGTAAACAATGAGCAGTTCTTC. It encodes CASSLAAGGVNNEQFF.

This clonotype was counted at least ten times. The V call is TRBV12-3 or TRBV12-4, the J call TRBJ1-5, with D perhaps TRBD1 (5 bases). V lost 3 bases and J 6 bases, leaving 9 bases between the germline ends. There are 13 residues in the CDR3. CDR3 amino acids: CASSFSGIQPQHF. DNA of the CDR3: TGTGCCAGCAGTTTTTCAGGGATTCAGCCCCAGCATTTT.

This clonotype was counted ten times or more. The V and J genes are TRBV20-1 and TRBJ1-1; D gene uncertain. Germline values: CDR1 DFQATT, CDR2 SNEGSKA (reference sequence). The CDR3 consists of 14 residues. V dropped 7 bases and J dropped 7 bases, with 22 bases sitting between them. The CDR3 loop reads CSVRRSPRRGEAFF. In DNA, the CDR3 is TGCAGTGTTCGCCGTTCGCCCAGACGAGGTGAAGCTTTCTTT.

The genes are TRBV29-1 and TRBJ2-3; D gene ambiguous. V lost 2 bases, J lost 2 bases, and 8 bases lay in between. Germline values: CDR1 SQVTM, CDR2 ANQGSEA. The CDR3 totals 13 residues. CDR3 protein: CSVELGNTDTQYF. CDR3 DNA: TGCAGCGTTGAACTGGGGAACACAGATACGCAGTATTTT.

This clonotype was counted only a few times. This may stem from a read error, because a much larger clone lies one nucleotide away. This chain connects TRBV24-1 to TRBJ1-5, with D unresolved. This CDR3 has 14 residues. V shed 1 base and J shed 7 bases, with 10 bases lying between them. Germline values: CDR1 KGHDR, CDR2 SFDVKD. DNA of the CDR3: TGTGCCACCAGTGATTTTAGTGGTCAGCAGCCCCAGCATTTT. It codes for CATSDFSGQQPQHF.

The rearrangement uses TRBV10-1 and TRBJ2-2; TRBD1 matches at 7 bases. V lost 6 bases, J lost 1 base, and 5 bases stayed unmatched. The germline gives CDR1 WNHNN, CDR2 SYGVQD (reference sequence). The CDR3 is 15 residues long. DNA of the CDR3: TGCGCCAGCAGGGCAGGACAGGAGAACACCGGGGAGCTGTTTTTT. It yields the protein CASRAGQENTGELFF.

With respect to this clonotype: One base away lies a much larger clone, so this may be a sequencing read error. The chain employs TRBV5-1 and TRBJ1-4; 8 nucleotides match TRBD1. Germline V CDR1 and CDR2: SGHRS, YFSETQ. Trimming took 2 bases from V and 8 from J; bases not matched to a gene: 8. The CDR3 runs to 15 residues. The CDR3 nucleotides read TGCGCCAGCAGCTTAACCGGGACAGGAGCAGAAAAACTGTTTTTT. Its protein product is CASSLTGTGAEKLFF. The whole variable domain, filled in from reference TRBV5-1 and TRBJ1-4, reads KAGVTQTPRYLIKTRGQQVTLSCSPISGHRSVSWYQQTPGQGLQFLFEYFSETQRNKGNFPGRFSGRQFSNSRSEMNVSTLELGDSALYLCASSLTGTGAEKLFFGSGTQLSVL.

In this sample, this clonotype turned up many times. The rearrangement links TRBV3-1 to TRBJ2-1; 7 positions agree with TRBD2. V was pared by 3 bases and J by 2 bases, with 4 bases of the junction left unmatched. The CDR3 has 15 amino acids. In germline, CDR1 is LGHDT, CDR2 YNNKEL (reference sequence). The CDR3: CASSHSGRTYNEQFF. The DNA of the CDR3 is TGTGCCAGCAGCCATAGCGGGCGGACCTACAATGAGCAGTTCTTC.